This passage covers 26 T cell receptor beta chains from one sample sequenced in a study of blood T cell repertoires in COVID-19 (dated by TCRdb to between 2020 and 2021). The method was the immunoSEQ multiplex PCR assay. The clones in this table, taken by TCRdb from immuneACCESS, are in-frame only. Not every clone is retained; where verified, under half of the shortfall comes from an unresolved V gene, and the cause of the rest is unknown. In this sample the table shows under 300,000 clones, around four fifths of which occur a single time. 4.5% to 6.5% of the sample is held by the ten biggest clonotypes. The specimen was peripheral blood. The receptor source for this set is an elderly man with acute or convalescent COVID-19.

The rearrangement joins TRBV5-1 to TRBJ1-6, with D possibly matching TRBD1 (5 bases). Germline V gene data show CDR1 as SGHRS and CDR2 as YFSETQ. The ends were cut back, 0 bases at V and 4 bases at J, with 11 bases in the middle. CDR3 size: 16 residues. CDR3 region: CASSLEADTYNSPLHF. CDR3 DNA sequence: TGCGCCAGCAGCTTGGAGGCGGACACGTATAATTCACCCCTCCACTTT.

This sequence joins TRBV7-2 and TRBJ2-3, with TRBD1 identical over 7 bases. There are 15 residues in the CDR3. The trim removed 6 bases at V and 2 bases at J, leaving 8 bases unmatched. The germline V gene encodes CDR1 SGHTA and CDR2 FQGNSA. The CDR3 DNA follows: TGTGCCAGCAGACTTAGGGGACAGTACACAGATACGCAGTATTTT. This encodes CASRLRGQYTDTQYF.

The chain joins TRBV2 to TRBJ2-1, with 11 bases fitting TRBD2. V was clipped by 5 bases and J by 1 base; unmatched bases: 10. Germline lookup yields CDR1 SNHLY and CDR2 FYNNEI. CDR3 size: 18 residues. CDR3 nucleotides: TGTGCCAGCAGTACCACTAGCGGGGGTCCTACTTCCTACAATGAGCAGTTCTTC. It is translated as CASSTTSGGPTSYNEQFF.

The chain carries TRBV6-1 and TRBJ2-1, with D possibly TRBD1 on 6 matching bases. CDR1 is MNHNS and CDR2 is SASEGT in the germline V gene. The CDR3 has 15 amino acids. V lost 3 bases, J lost 0 bases, and 9 bases lay in between. The chain's CDR3 is CASSDGTSSYNEQFF. In DNA form, the CDR3 reads TGTGCCAGCAGTGATGGGACAAGCTCCTACAATGAGCAGTTCTTC.

This chain uses TRBV18 with TRBJ2-1, with 8 bases matching TRBD1. Germline CDR1 KGHSH, CDR2 LQKENI. The CDR3 spans 13 residues. The trim removed 3 bases at V and 8 bases at J, leaving 3 bases unmatched. The CDR3 sequence: CASSPQQGDEQFF. The CDR3 DNA follows: TGTGCCAGCTCACCTCAACAGGGGGATGAGCAGTTCTTC.

This clone was observed a handful of times. CDR3 loop: CASSPPRGGSLIYEQYF. The CDR3 DNA reads as TGTGCCAGCAGCCCTCCCCGGGGTGGGTCTCTCATCTACGAGCAGTACTTC. The rearrangement links TRBV3-1 (or the pseudogene TRBV3-2) to TRBJ2-7; a weak D match, TRBD2 (5 bases). V was clipped by 4 bases and J by 3 bases, with 22 bases between them. The CDR3 is 17 residues long. CDR1 LGHDT and CDR2 YNNKEL come from the germline V gene (reference sequence).

The chain uses TRBV27 and TRBJ1-2, with 7 bases lining up with TRBD1. The V gene end was trimmed by 9 bases and the J gene end by 8 bases; junction bases not matched to a gene: 12. The CDR3 sequence is 13 residues long. The germline gives CDR1 MNHEY, CDR2 SMNVEV (reference sequence). CDR3 nucleotides: TGTGCCAGACTTCTCCAGGGGGACGAGGGCTACACCTTC. Amino acid sequence: CARLLQGDEGYTF.

The chain uses TRBV6-5 and TRBJ2-1; TRBD1 is a possible D gene (5 bases). Deletions cut 0 bases from V and 3 bases from J, with 12 bases between. Germline CDR1 reads MNHEY; CDR2 reads SVGAGI. The CDR3 consists of 16 residues. The CDR3 region has the DNA TGTGCCAGCAGTTACTCGTCCAGACAGAACTACAATGAGCAGTTCTTC. Amino acid sequence: CASSYSSRQNYNEQFF.

In its sample, this clone was seen a few times. V gene TRBV19 combines with J gene TRBJ2-7; D possibly corresponds to TRBD1 (6 bases). The germline V gene encodes CDR1 LNHDA and CDR2 SQIVND (reference sequence). The CDR3 runs to 14 residues. V was shortened by 4 bases and J by 3 bases, with 13 bases between the two germline ends. The CDR3 region has the DNA TGTGCCAGTAGTAACAGGGCCGGTTACTACGAGCAGTACTTC. Translated, it gives CASSNRAGYYEQYF.

The chain combines TRBV28 with TRBJ1-5; 7 bases align to TRBD1. Germline assignment: CDR1 MDHEN and CDR2 SYDVKM. The junction had 10 bases not matched to a gene; V was cut back by 6 bases and J by 5 bases. CDR3 length: 15 residues. DNA of the CDR3: TGTGCCAGCAGCACCGGGACAGCTATTTATCAGCCCCAGCATTTT. It is translated as CASSTGTAIYQPQHF.

This clone was seen more than once but under ten times. The CDR3 DNA sequence: TGTGCCAGTAGTCCCCCGGGGGGGGAGGCGAACATTCAGTACTTC. This sequence encodes CASSPPGGEANIQYF. The genes are TRBV19 and TRBJ2-4, with TRBD2 matching 8 bases. V was pared by 5 bases and J by 7 bases, with 10 bases of the junction left unmatched. Germline V gene sequence: CDR1 LNHDA, CDR2 SQIVND (reference sequence). The CDR3 totals 15 residues. Full variable domain (outside the CDR3, taken from reference TRBV19 and TRBJ2-4): DGGITQSPKYLFRKEGQNVTLSCEQNLNHDAMYWYRQDPGQGLRLIYYSQIVNDFQKGDIAEGYSVSREKKESFPLTVTSAQKNPTAFYLCASSPPGGEANIQYFGAGTRLSVL.

The chain joins TRBV29-1 to TRBJ2-7; 8 nucleotides line up with TRBD2. The germline CDR1 and CDR2 sequences are SQVTM and ANQGSEA. CDR3 length: 12 amino acids. With 2 bases clipped from V and 6 bases from J, the junction kept 3 bases outside the gene matches. This CDR3 is CSVESGGREQYF. DNA of the CDR3: TGCAGCGTTGAATCGGGGGGGCGCGAGCAGTACTTC.

The chain is built from TRBV7-8 and TRBJ2-5; 13 bases match TRBD2. The J segment lost 5 bases and the V segment lost 3 bases, leaving 6 bases of the junction unmatched. This CDR3 has 16 amino acids. From germline, CDR1 is SGHVS and CDR2 FQNEAQ. CDR3 in DNA: TGTGCCAGCAGCTTCACTAGCGGGAGGGGAAAGGAGACCCAGTACTTC. This codes for CASSFTSGRGKETQYF.

Only a few counts were recorded for this clone. The rearrangement links TRBV6-5 to TRBJ2-2; D is unresolved. Germline CDR1 and CDR2: MNHEY and SVGAGI. This CDR3 is built from 15 residues. Trimming removed 5 bases at V and 4 bases at J, with 14 bases between. The CDR3 region has the DNA TGTGCCAGCAGTCGTCCTCCTTCCGGCACCGGGGAGCTGTTTTTT. Amino acids: CASSRPPSGTGELFF.

The CDR3 sequence: CASSQSRDRVGNEQFF. The CDR3 region has the DNA TGTGCCAGCAGCCAGAGTAGGGACAGGGTTGGCAATGAGCAGTTCTTC. V gene TRBV7-2 combines with J gene TRBJ2-1, with TRBD1 matching over 9 bases. V was pared by 5 bases and J by 6 bases, with 11 bases of the junction left unmatched. The length of the CDR3 is 16 residues. CDR1 and CDR2 from the germline V gene are SGHTA and FQGNSA. Combining the CDR3 with reference TRBV7-2 and TRBJ2-1 gives the whole variable domain GAGVSQSPSNKVTEKGKDVELRCDPISGHTALYWYRQSLGQGLEFLIYFQGNSAPDKSGLPSDRFSAERTGGSVSTLTIQRTQQEDSAVYLCASSQSRDRVGNEQFFGPGTRLTVL.

The chain carries TRBV6-5 and TRBJ2-7, with 13 bases aligning to TRBD2. This CDR3 region has 15 residues. The V gene's germline CDR1 is MNHEY and CDR2 SVGAGI. V shed 6 bases, J shed 2 bases, and the junction held 4 bases outside the gene matches. The CDR3 spells CASRGLAGETYEQYF. In DNA form, the CDR3 reads TGTGCCAGCAGAGGACTAGCGGGGGAAACCTACGAGCAGTACTTC.

The chain carries TRBV30 and TRBJ1-1, with D perhaps matching TRBD1 (5 bases). Germline loops: CDR1 GTSNPN, CDR2 SVGIG (reference sequence). The germline V and J ends were trimmed by 0 bases and 1 base, with 6 bases remaining between them. This CDR3 spans 13 amino acids. The CDR3 reads CAWSVRANTEAFF. CDR3 in DNA: TGTGCCTGGAGTGTCAGGGCGAACACTGAAGCTTTCTTT.

This chain uses TRBV3-1 (or the pseudogene TRBV3-2) with TRBJ2-7; weak D call: TRBD1 (5 bases). Per germline, CDR1 LGHDT and CDR2 YNNKEL (reference sequence). CDR3 length equals 13 residues. The V end lost 6 bases, the J end lost 4 bases, and 13 bases lay between the germline ends. The DNA of the CDR3 is TGTGCCAGCAGTCCGCCTTCAGGGTACGAGCAGTACTTC. It specifies CASSPPSGYEQYF.

This clone was counted once. The chain employs TRBV4-1 and TRBJ1-1, with TRBD1 matching over 7 bases. CDR1 is MGHRA, CDR2 YSYEKL, per germline. Germline trimming cut 5 bases from V and 1 base from J; bases unmatched to any gene: 4. The CDR3 consists of 14 residues. CDR3 protein: CASSAGTANTEAFF. The CDR3, as DNA: TGCGCCAGCAGCGCCGGGACAGCGAACACTGAAGCTTTCTTT.

The rearrangement links TRBV7-9 to TRBJ1-6, with a possible D match to TRBD1 (6 bases). The CDR3 contains 14 residues. CDR1 and CDR2 (germline): SEHNR, FQNEAQ (reference sequence). V was trimmed by 5 bases and J by 10 bases, leaving 15 bases between them. The CDR3 nucleotides are TGTGCCAGCAGCCCCGGGGGGGGCAACTCACCCCTCCACTTT. It yields the protein CASSPGGGNSPLHF.

CDR3 sequence (DNA): TGTGCCACCTCAACGGCGATCGGGACCGGGGAGCTGTTTTTT. Amino acid sequence: CATSTAIGTGELFF. The chain links TRBV19 to TRBJ2-2; D gene ambiguous. V was shortened by 10 bases and J by 5 bases, with 17 bases between the two germline ends. CDR1 is LNHDA, CDR2 SQIVND, per germline (reference sequence). The CDR3 has 14 amino acids.

This chain uses TRBV5-4 with TRBJ2-5; D might be TRBD1 (6 bases). Per the germline V gene, CDR1 is SGHNT and CDR2 is YYREEE (reference sequence). Deletions cut 4 bases from V and 2 bases from J, with 12 bases between. The CDR3 has 14 amino acids. The CDR3 region has the DNA TGTGCCAGCAGCAGTGCTGGACAGCAAGAGACCCAGTACTTC. It translates to CASSSAGQQETQYF.

This clone was seen a few times. The V and J genes are TRBV7-3 and TRBJ2-2, with D possibly matching TRBD2 (7 bases). This CDR3 has 18 amino acids. V lost 5 bases, J lost 6 bases, and 25 bases lay in between. CDR1 is SGHTA and CDR2 is FQGTGA in the germline V gene. The CDR3 DNA reads TGTGCCAGCAGCCCCATCCCGGGACTCGGGGAGGGGGCCGGGGAGCTGTTTTTT. Translated, it gives CASSPIPGLGEGAGELFF.

This chain links TRBV5-1 with TRBJ2-1; perhaps TRBD2 as D (5 bases). Germline-derived CDR1 and CDR2 are SGHRS and YFSETQ. The CDR3 extends over 16 amino acids. The ends were cut back, 0 bases at V and 3 bases at J, with 13 bases in the middle. This CDR3 is CASSLGARGRYNEQFF. Written as DNA, the CDR3 is TGCGCCAGCAGCTTGGGGGCTCGCGGGCGCTACAATGAGCAGTTCTTC.

The chain links TRBV6-5 to TRBJ1-5, with TRBD1 matching 7 bases. This CDR3 has 14 residues. Unmatched junction bases numbered 2, after V lost 2 bases and J lost 4 bases. Germline CDR1 reads MNHEY; CDR2 reads SVGAGI. The CDR3 DNA sequence: TGTGCCAGCAGTTACGACAGGGCTAATCAGCCCCAGCATTTT. Encoded protein: CASSYDRANQPQHF.

The V and J genes are TRBV28 and TRBJ2-7; 7 bases line up with TRBD1. Germline lookup yields CDR1 MDHEN and CDR2 SYDVKM. CDR3 length: 13 amino acids. V lost 6 bases and J lost 5; bases outside the gene matches: 7. For the CDR3, the DNA is TGTGCCAGCAGAAAGACAGGGCTGGACGAGCAGTACTTC. Translation: CASRKTGLDEQYF.